Shown below are 19 T cell receptor beta chains from a single sample sequenced in a study of T cells expressing NK-cell markers. TCRdb reanalyzed the 5' RACE reads and collapses them to one entry per CDR3 protein, without DNA. This sample's clone table lists 350,000 to 400,000 distinct CDR3 sequences. The material sequenced was blood T cells: a sorted CD56 or NKG2C T cell subset, CD4+ or CD8+ T cells, or bulk PBMC T cells (not recorded which). Receptor source: a woman between 50 and 59 years old in good health.

The chain recombines TRBV5-1 with TRBJ2-5; TCRdb proposes TRBD1, but this gene call is untestable without DNA. The CDR3 spans 15 residues. Looked up from germline, CDR1 is SGHRS and CDR2 is YFSETQ. The CDR3: CASSTSGWEQETQYF.

The chain combines TRBV6-5 with TRBJ2-1; without DNA, the TCRdb call of TRBD2 cannot be checked. Germline CDR1 and CDR2: MNHEY and SVGAGI. CDR3 length: 20 residues. The CDR3 sequence is CASSYAGTGRPRSSYNEQFF.

V is TRBV12-3 or TRBV12-4 and J is TRBJ2-1; TCRdb's D gene call, TRBD2, goes unchecked for lack of DNA. This CDR3 region has 17 residues. The CDR3 sequence is CASSFLSMREAGSEQFF.

The rearrangement links TRBV27 to TRBJ2-7; the D call from TCRdb, TRBD1, cannot be confirmed without DNA. Germline-derived CDR1 and CDR2 are MNHEY and SMNVEV (reference sequence). This CDR3 contains 17 residues. The CDR3 here is CASSLLAGWGSLDEQYF.

The J gene is TRBJ2-1, the V gene TRBV15; the TRBD2 assignment by TCRdb is unverifiable without DNA. Germline V gene lookup returns CDR1 LNHNV and CDR2 YYDKDF (reference sequence). This CDR3 region has 15 residues. CDR3 region: CATSRGSSGINEQFF.

V gene TRBV10-3 combines with J gene TRBJ1-2. This CDR3 has 14 residues. The germline V gene has CDR1 ENHRY and CDR2 SYGVKD. CDR3 residues: CAISESGTAHGYTF.

The rearrangement uses TRBV6-6 and TRBJ2-7. Germline CDR1 is MNHNY and CDR2 is SVGAGI (reference sequence). The length of the CDR3 is 14 residues. This CDR3 reads CASSYSGLGPEQYF.

The chain couples TRBV20-1 to TRBJ2-2; the D call from TCRdb, TRBD1, cannot be confirmed without DNA. Germline-derived CDR1 and CDR2 are DFQATT and SNEGSKA (reference sequence). CDR3 length: 14 amino acids. CDR3 sequence: CSARDSRGTGELFF.

The chain uses TRBV28 and TRBJ2-1; TCRdb's assignment of TRBD1 cannot be checked, as there is no DNA. CDR1 is MDHEN and CDR2 is SYDVKM in the germline V gene. This CDR3 comprises 14 residues. The chain's CDR3 is CASRLTGGDNEQFF.

The J gene is TRBJ2-2, the V gene TRBV6-1; the D call of TRBD1 rests on TCRdb alone, since no DNA is present to check it. Germline V gene data show CDR1 as MNHNS and CDR2 as SASEGT. CDR3 length: 14 residues. The CDR3 region is CASSEGAATGELFF.

V gene TRBV6-6 combines with J gene TRBJ1-1; checking the TCRdb D call of TRBD1 is not possible without DNA. CDR1 and CDR2 from the germline V gene are MNHNY and SVGAGI (reference sequence). The CDR3 has 14 amino acids. CDR3 in amino acids: CASFGRGLGTEAFF.

J is TRBJ2-5 and V is TRBV20-1; TCRdb calls TRBD1, which cannot be checked without DNA. Germline lookup yields CDR1 DFQATT and CDR2 SNEGSKA (reference sequence). This CDR3 has 14 residues. This chain's CDR3 is CSARTDRGGETQYF.

The chain employs TRBV5-1 and TRBJ2-3. Looked up from germline, CDR1 is SGHRS and CDR2 is YFSETQ. The length of the CDR3 is 14 residues. The CDR3 sequence: CASSLELAEKAQYF.

The chain carries TRBV5-1 and TRBJ2-1; absent DNA, TCRdb's TRBD2 call cannot be checked. The CDR3 has 18 residues. Germline CDR1 and CDR2: SGHRS and YFSETQ. This chain's CDR3 is CASSLDGTSGSRSNEQFF. The full variable domain, in which reference TRBV5-1 and TRBJ2-1 provide the parts outside the CDR3, is KAGVTQTPRYLIKTRGQQVTLSCSPISGHRSVSWYQQTPGQGLQFLFEYFSETQRNKGNFPGRFSGRQFSNSRSEMNVSTLELGDSALYLCASSLDGTSGSRSNEQFFGPGTRLTVL.

This chain joins TRBV5-1 and TRBJ1-2. Germline CDR1 is SGHRS and CDR2 is YFSETQ. The CDR3 is made up of 14 amino acids. The CDR3 sequence is CASSLDRVWNGYTF.

The chain couples TRBV20-1 to TRBJ2-1. This CDR3 is 12 amino acids long. Looked up from germline, CDR1 is DFQATT and CDR2 is SNEGSKA (reference sequence). The CDR3 protein is CSAPGLLNEQFF.

This chain uses TRBV18 with TRBJ2-2; the D call of TRBD2 rests on TCRdb alone, since no DNA is present to check it. Germline-derived CDR1 and CDR2 are KGHSH and LQKENI. The CDR3 covers 18 residues. The CDR3 loop is CASSRSGLAGVNTGELFF.

This sequence joins TRBV12-3 or TRBV12-4 and TRBJ2-5; without DNA, the TCRdb call of TRBD1 cannot be checked. The CDR3 consists of 14 residues. The CDR3 sequence is CASSPDRVRETQYF.

The J gene is TRBJ2-3, the V gene TRBV5-1; checking the TCRdb D call of TRBD2 is not possible without DNA. From germline, CDR1 is SGHRS and CDR2 YFSETQ. CDR3 length equals 19 residues. CDR3 amino acids: CASSPGLAGGSGGTDTQYF.